Listed below are T cell receptor beta chains from one sample, sequenced in a study of T cell responses to AZD1222 COVID-19 vaccine. Method: immunoSEQ multiplex PCR; TCRdb's copy keeps in-frame clones and lacks some. The sample records 95,000 to 110,000 clones, about 90% being singletons. The sample was peripheral blood, taken 28 days after the second AZD1222 dose. The receptors here all came from an adult who received the AZD1222 COVID-19 vaccine. The CDR3 runs from the conserved cysteine through the conserved F or W. The D gene is left open where the match is weak. Clone size is shown for a subset of rows, as once, few, many or a class of expanded clone.

D gene	V gene	CDR3 length	clone size	J gene	CDR3 protein	CDR3 DNA
.	TRBV18	15	.	TRBJ1-5	CASSPSPRPNQPQHF	TGTGCCAGCTCCCCGTCGCCTCGACCCAATCAGCCCCAGCATTTT
TRBD1	TRBV7-3	18	.	TRBJ2-6	CASSRTGTGASGANVLTF	TGTGCCAGCAGCCGAACCGGGACAGGTGCGTCTGGGGCCAACGTCCTGACTTTC
TRBD1	TRBV4-1	15	once	TRBJ2-7	CASSHPGQNIYEQYF	TGCGCCAGCAGCCACCCGGGACAGAATATTTACGAGCAGTACTTC
TRBD1	TRBV6-5	13	.	TRBJ1-6	CASLTGIYSPLHF	TGTGCCAGCCTGACAGGGATTTATTCACCCCTCCACTTT
TRBD1	TRBV3-1/TRBV3-2	17	medium-sized	TRBJ2-1	CASSHPRGTGAYNEQFF	TGTGCCAGCAGCCATCCACGCGGGACAGGGGCCTACAATGAGCAGTTCTTC
.	TRBV4-1	16	.	TRBJ1-1	CASSQLGPGKNTEAFF	TGCGCCAGCAGCCAACTCGGCCCGGGAAAGAACACTGAAGCTTTCTTT
TRBD2	TRBV3-1/TRBV3-2	15	.	TRBJ2-7	CASSQATSGGYEQYF	TGTGCCAGCAGCCAGGCTACTAGCGGGGGCTACGAGCAGTACTTC
.	TRBV4-3	15	.	TRBJ1-2	CASSQDLAVNYGYTF	TGCGCCAGCAGCCAAGATCTAGCCGTTAACTATGGCTACACCTTC
TRBD1	TRBV19	15	.	TRBJ1-2	CASSSGQGLVSGYTF	TGTGCCAGTAGTTCGGGACAGGGTCTCGTGAGTGGCTACACCTTC
.	TRBV18	15	.	TRBJ2-2	CASSPSQGSTGELFF	TGTGCCAGCTCACCAAGCCAGGGGAGCACCGGGGAGCTGTTTTTT
.	TRBV7-2	12	.	TRBJ1-2	CASSSGLGGYTF	TGTGCCAGCAGCAGTGGCCTAGGAGGCTACACCTTC
.	TRBV2	16	.	TRBJ2-6	CASSWAGRSGANVLTF	TGTGCCAGCAGTTGGGCGGGAAGATCTGGGGCCAACGTCCTGACTTTC
.	TRBV7-9	15	.	TRBJ2-3	CASSRPGGPGDTQYF	TGTGCCAGCAGCAGGCCCGGGGGGCCGGGGGATACGCAGTATTTT
.	TRBV19	16	.	TRBJ1-1	CASSPPLQGIDTEAFF	TGTGCCAGTAGTCCCCCCTTACAGGGAATAGACACTGAAGCTTTCTTT
.	TRBV12-3/TRBV12-4	13	.	TRBJ1-5	CASSLAWGQPQHF	TGTGCCAGCAGTTTAGCTTGGGGTCAGCCCCAGCATTTT
.	TRBV6-5	15	.	TRBJ2-7	CASMRDTSYSYEQYF	TGTGCCAGCATGAGGGATACGAGCTACTCCTACGAGCAGTACTTC
TRBD1	TRBV2	16	.	TRBJ1-2	CASTPFPQGSWYGYTF	TGTGCCAGCACTCCGTTTCCACAGGGGAGTTGGTATGGCTACACCTTC
.	TRBV5-1	14	.	TRBJ1-3	CASSVGGSGNTIYF	TGCGCCAGCAGCGTTGGGGGGAGTGGAAACACCATATATTTT
.	TRBV28	14	.	TRBJ1-4	CALRGAAANEKLFF	TGTGCCCTGCGGGGGGCTGCGGCTAATGAAAAACTGTTTTTT
.	TRBV25-1	14	.	TRBJ1-1	CASSEGGKATEAFF	TGTGCCAGCAGTGAGGGAGGGAAGGCGACTGAAGCTTTCTTT
.	TRBV27	13	.	TRBJ1-4	CASSFARGEKLFF	TGTGCCAGCAGTTTCGCGCGGGGAGAAAAACTGTTTTTT
TRBD1	TRBV2	15	.	TRBJ1-5	CASRRTGEKGQPQHF	TGTGCCAGCAGACGGACAGGGGAGAAAGGTCAGCCCCAGCATTTT
.	TRBV27	16	.	TRBJ1-4	CASSPGHLATNEKLFF	TGTGCCAGCAGTCCGGGACACCTCGCAACTAATGAAAAACTGTTTTTT
.	TRBV2	15	once	TRBJ1-5	CASTARARGNQPQHF	TGTGCCAGCACTGCCCGGGCCCGGGGGAATCAGCCCCAGCATTTT
.	TRBV30	12	few	TRBJ1-2	CAWSAQTYGYTF	TGTGCCTGGAGTGCCCAAACCTATGGCTACACCTTC
TRBD2	TRBV28	18	.	TRBJ2-7	CASSSPHLTSGGGYEQYF	TGTGCCAGCAGTTCTCCGCACCTGACTAGCGGGGGGGGCTACGAGCAGTACTTC
TRBD1	TRBV7-9	15	.	TRBJ1-1	CASSWSTGGNTEAFF	TGTGCCAGCAGCTGGTCGACAGGGGGGAACACTGAAGCTTTCTTT
.	TRBV3-1/TRBV3-2	14	.	TRBJ2-7	CASSQRSGEYEQYF	TGTGCCAGCAGCCAACGATCCGGAGAGTACGAGCAGTACTTC
TRBD1	TRBV18	15	.	TRBJ2-7	CASSPRETGGYEQYF	TGTGCCAGCTCACCCCGGGAGACAGGGGGGTACGAGCAGTACTTC
.	TRBV9	13	.	TRBJ1-4	CASSAGEREKLFF	TGTGCCAGCAGCGCAGGGGAGCGTGAAAAACTGTTTTTT
.	TRBV28	12	.	TRBJ1-2	CASGGVPKGYTF	TGTGCCAGCGGGGGGGTCCCGAAGGGCTACACCTTC
.	TRBV6-2/TRBV6-3	12	.	TRBJ2-3	CASSYSEDTQYF	TGTGCCAGCAGTTACTCGGAAGATACGCAGTATTTT
.	TRBV10-2	14	.	TRBJ1-6	CASSESGGLRPLHF	TGCGCCAGCAGTGAGTCGGGAGGCCTAAGACCCCTCCACTTT
.	TRBV10-1	15	once	TRBJ1-1	CASSESKAGNTEAFF	TGCGCCAGCAGTGAGTCGAAAGCCGGAAACACTGAAGCTTTCTTT
.	TRBV25-1	12	.	TRBJ2-5	CASSRGLETQYF	TGTGCCAGCAGTCGGGGGCTGGAGACCCAGTACTTC
.	TRBV2	13	.	TRBJ1-2	CASSGGRNYGYTF	TGTGCCAGCAGTGGGGGACGGAACTATGGCTACACCTTC
TRBD1	TRBV2	15	medium-sized	TRBJ1-1	CASSEVGGQGIPAFF	TGTGCCAGCAGTGAAGTCGGGGGACAGGGGATTCCAGCTTTCTTT
TRBD1	TRBV20-1	17	.	TRBJ1-4	CSASRPTGVLSNEKLFF	TGCAGTGCTAGTCGGCCGACAGGGGTCTTGTCTAATGAAAAACTGTTTTTT
TRBD1	TRBV6-2/TRBV6-3	18	.	TRBJ2-7	CASSPTPGQGRPQGEQYF	TGTGCCAGCAGCCCTACACCGGGACAGGGGCGCCCGCAGGGCGAGCAGTACTTC
.	TRBV25-1	14	.	TRBJ2-6	CASSAGSGANVLTF	TGTGCCAGCAGTGCCGGCTCTGGGGCCAACGTCCTGACTTTC
TRBD1	TRBV2	15	.	TRBJ2-1	CASSENRGINNEQFF	TGTGCCAGCAGTGAGAACAGGGGGATAAACAATGAGCAGTTCTTC
TRBD2	TRBV25-1	14	.	TRBJ2-3	CASTSGGAADTQYF	TGTGCCAGCACTAGCGGGGGGGCCGCAGATACGCAGTATTTT
TRBD2	TRBV4-1	16	.	TRBJ2-3	CASSQGVAGSTDTQYF	TGCGCCAGCAGCCAGGGAGTAGCGGGTAGCACAGATACGCAGTATTTT
.	TRBV15	14	.	TRBJ1-5	CATSREGHRQPQHF	TGTGCCACCAGCAGAGAGGGTCATCGGCAGCCCCAGCATTTT
.	TRBV19	14	.	TRBJ2-1	CASRDLESYNEQFF	TGTGCCAGTAGGGACTTGGAGTCCTACAATGAGCAGTTCTTC
TRBD1	TRBV4-3	16	.	TRBJ2-7	CASSQDRGQGAYEQYF	TGCGCCAGCAGCCAAGATCGGGGACAGGGGGCCTACGAGCAGTACTTC
.	TRBV12-3/TRBV12-4	13	.	TRBJ1-6	CASSFGPRTPLHF	TGTGCCAGCAGTTTTGGACCGAGGACACCCCTCCACTTT
TRBD2	TRBV25-1	18	.	TRBJ2-3	CASSETGLAGPSTDTQYF	TGTGCCAGCAGTGAAACCGGACTAGCGGGGCCTAGCACAGATACGCAGTATTTT
.	TRBV6-6	14	.	TRBJ2-5	CASSYTPSVETQYF	TGTGCCAGCAGTTACACCCCCAGTGTGGAGACCCAGTACTTC
.	TRBV5-5	13	.	TRBJ1-1	CASSLHLNTEAFF	TGTGCCAGCAGCCTACATTTGAACACTGAAGCTTTCTTT
.	TRBV10-3	12	once	TRBJ1-2	CAISDGHWGYTF	TGTGCCATCAGTGATGGACATTGGGGCTACACCTTC
.	TRBV4-2	12	.	TRBJ1-1	CASSQMNTEAFF	TGTGCCAGCAGCCAAATGAACACTGAAGCTTTCTTT